Below are 21 T cell receptor beta chains sequenced from a single sample in a study of cytomegalovirus exposure and HLA in healthy donors. Primers included in the PCR were 60 Vbeta and 13 Jbeta primers. Repertoires were generated with immunoSEQ multiplex PCR, while TCRdb's copy carries only in-frame clones and drops some. Here the sample spans fewer than 250,000 clones, more than 70% being singletons. The sample taken for sequencing was PBMCs. The receptors come from a man in his thirties or forties in good health and CMV-seropositive.

The chain couples TRBV13 to TRBJ2-7; D possibly corresponds to TRBD2 (5 bases). The germline gives CDR1 PRHDT, CDR2 FYEKMQ (reference sequence). Trimming took 5 bases from V and 4 from J, leaving 18 bases between them. CDR3 length equals 15 residues. The CDR3 DNA is TGTGCCAGCAGCAACGCCCTTAGTAGGGAGTACGAGCAGTACTTC. Its translation: CASSNALSREYEQYF.

The chain uses TRBV6-5 and TRBJ1-3; 7 bases map to TRBD1. The V gene's germline CDR1 is MNHEY and CDR2 SVGAGI. The CDR3 spans 15 residues. V dropped 5 bases and J dropped 0; count of bases not matched to a gene: 4. The CDR3 bases are TGTGCCAGCAGTCGGGACAGCTTCTCTGGAAACACCATATATTTT. It codes for CASSRDSFSGNTIYF.

The chain links TRBV7-2 to TRBJ1-2, with D unclear. V was pared by 1 base and J by 5 bases, with 11 bases between. Germline values: CDR1 SGHTA, CDR2 FQGNSA. There are 14 residues in the CDR3. CDR3 nucleotide sequence: TGTGCCAGCAGCTTAGACTCTCCCCGATATGGCTACACCTTC. Its protein is CASSLDSPRYGYTF.

The rearrangement links TRBV29-1 to TRBJ2-1, with D perhaps matching TRBD1 (6 bases). CDR1 is SQVTM and CDR2 is ANQGSEA in the germline V gene. The CDR3 has 14 residues. The V and J ends lost 3 bases and 3 bases respectively, with 12 bases between them. Written as DNA, the CDR3 is TGCAGCGTTGATGGGACATCCGTCTACAATGAGCAGTTCTTC. Its protein product is CSVDGTSVYNEQFF.

This rearrangement joins TRBV28 to TRBJ2-7, with 13 bases lining up with TRBD2. Trimming removed 3 bases from V and 3 bases from J; junction bases left unmatched: 2. The CDR3 extends over 15 amino acids. CDR1 is MDHEN and CDR2 is SYDVKM in the germline V gene. Here the CDR3 reads CASSLGLAGIYEQYF. CDR3 sequence (DNA): TGTGCCAGCAGTTTGGGACTAGCGGGAATCTACGAGCAGTACTTC.

The rearrangement joins TRBV7-9 to TRBJ2-7; 10 nucleotides line up with TRBD1. CDR3 length equals 15 residues. Germline V gene sequence: CDR1 SEHNR, CDR2 FQNEAQ (reference sequence). The V gene end was trimmed by 5 bases and the J gene end by 4 bases; junction bases not matched to a gene: 8. CDR3 loop: CASSRYRDRGYEQYF. DNA of the CDR3: TGTGCCAGCAGCCGCTACCGGGACAGGGGTTACGAGCAGTACTTC. Complete variable domain (other parts from reference TRBV7-9 and TRBJ2-7): DTGVSQNPRHKITKRGQNVTFRCDPISEHNRLYWYRQTLGQGPEFLTYFQNEAQLEKSRLLSDRFSAERPKGSFSTLEIQRTEQGDSAMYLCASSRYRDRGYEQYFGPGTRLTVT.

This rearrangement joins TRBV5-1 to TRBJ2-3, with D possibly TRBD2 on 6 matching bases. V gave up 3 bases and J gave up 6 bases, with 26 bases separating them. Germline V lookup: CDR1 SGHRS, CDR2 YFSETQ. This CDR3 region has 18 residues. As DNA, the CDR3 is TGCGCCAGCAGCTCACCGCGGGACGACATACGGCGGTCGGATACGCAGTATTTT. Its protein product is CASSSPRDDIRRSDTQYF. The full variable domain, in which reference TRBV5-1 and TRBJ2-3 provide the parts outside the CDR3, is KAGVTQTPRYLIKTRGQQVTLSCSPISGHRSVSWYQQTPGQGLQFLFEYFSETQRNKGNFPGRFSGRQFSNSRSEMNVSTLELGDSALYLCASSSPRDDIRRSDTQYFGPGTRLTVL.

The chain carries TRBV5-6 and TRBJ2-7; 9 bases agree with TRBD2. From germline, CDR1 is SGHDT and CDR2 YYEEEE. The V and J ends lost 5 bases and 5 bases, in that order; junction bases with no gene match: 8. This CDR3 contains 14 residues. CDR3 DNA: TGTGCCAGCAGTCTCCTAGCGGGATGGAACGAGCAGTACTTC. As protein: CASSLLAGWNEQYF.

The chain combines TRBV30 with TRBJ2-6, with TRBD1 matching 8 bases. CDR1 is GTSNPN, CDR2 SVGIG, per germline (reference sequence). V trimming: 5 bases; J trimming: 2 bases; junction bases outside the gene matches: 8. The CDR3 runs to 16 residues. As DNA, the CDR3 is TGTGCCTGGGAACAGGGGGAAAACGCTGGGGCCAACGTCCTGACTTTC. Translated: CAWEQGENAGANVLTF.

The gene calls are TRBV13 and TRBJ2-1; TRBD2 agrees at 9 bases. Germline assignment: CDR1 PRHDT and CDR2 FYEKMQ (reference sequence). This CDR3 spans 14 amino acids. V lost 5 bases to trimming and J lost 8 bases; unmatched junction nucleotides: 7. In nucleotides, the CDR3 is TGTGCCAGCAGCGATGCGGGGGGGAGCCATGAGCAGTTCTTC. It translates to CASSDAGGSHEQFF.

The chain uses TRBV30 and TRBJ1-3, with D perhaps TRBD1 (5 bases). The CDR3 runs 14 residues. CDR1 and CDR2 (germline): GTSNPN, SVGIG (reference sequence). Trimming removed 8 bases at V and 0 bases at J, with 14 bases between. DNA for the CDR3: TGTGCCGGAGGGGCAGGCCACTCTGGAAACACCATATATTTT. Residues: CAGGAGHSGNTIYF.

This chain links TRBV19 with TRBJ2-1; 14 bases are a match to TRBD2. Trimming took 5 bases from V and 7 from J; bases not matched to a gene: 7. Germline-derived CDR1 and CDR2 are LNHDA and SQIVND (reference sequence). The CDR3 loop spans 16 amino acids. As DNA, the CDR3 is TGTGCCAGTAGTGCCTCCGGGACTAGCGGGAGTAATGAGCAGTTCTTC. Residues: CASSASGTSGSNEQFF.

V usage is TRBV19 and J usage is TRBJ1-1, with 7 positions matching TRBD1. The CDR3 spans 13 residues. With V trimmed by 9 bases and J by 1 base, 5 bases remained unmatched. CDR1 and CDR2 (germline): LNHDA, SQIVND (reference sequence). CDR3 loop: CASQDRANTEAFF. The CDR3 region has the DNA TGTGCCAGCCAAGACAGGGCGAACACTGAAGCTTTCTTT.

V usage is TRBV7-9 and J usage is TRBJ2-3, with 7 nucleotides matching TRBD1. This CDR3 region has 15 residues. Germline CDR1 SEHNR, CDR2 FQNEAQ (reference sequence). Germline trimming cut 4 bases from V and 3 bases from J; bases unmatched to any gene: 7. CDR3 bases: TGTGCCAGCAGCTCTACAGGGGTTGGGACAGATACGCAGTATTTT. It translates to CASSSTGVGTDTQYF.

The J gene is TRBJ2-7, the V gene TRBV5-1; the match to TRBD2 covers 9 bases. CDR1 is SGHRS and CDR2 is YFSETQ in the germline V gene. The CDR3 is 15 residues long. Unmatched junction bases numbered 5, after V lost 3 bases and J lost 1 base. DNA of the CDR3: TGCGCCAGCAGCTCCCCCACTAGCGGGTCCTACGAGCAGTACTTC. Its protein is CASSSPTSGSYEQYF.

J is TRBJ1-4 and V is TRBV6-5; a possible D gene is TRBD1 (6 bases). This CDR3 has 15 amino acids. Germline V gene data show CDR1 as MNHEY and CDR2 as SVGAGI. Trimming left V 5 bases short and J 6 bases short, with 16 bases between. The CDR3 protein is CASSKTGPRDEKLFF. DNA for the CDR3: TGTGCCAGCAGTAAGACAGGCCCCAGGGATGAAAAACTGTTTTTT.

This clone has just a few counts. The CDR3: CASSSPFRTSLEVAFF. Written as DNA, the CDR3 is TGTGCCAGCAGTTCGCCCTTTAGGACATCACTTGAGGTAGCTTTCTTT. The V and J genes are TRBV28 and TRBJ1-1; D might be TRBD1 (5 bases). The length of the CDR3 is 16 residues. Trimming left V 4 bases short and J 10 bases short, with 25 bases between. Germline CDR1 MDHEN, CDR2 SYDVKM.

This chain joins TRBV5-5 and TRBJ1-1; TRBD1 might be the D (5 bases). The CDR3 is made up of 14 amino acids. CDR1 and CDR2 from the germline V gene are SGHKS and YYEKEE (reference sequence). V was trimmed by 4 bases and J by 11 bases, leaving 21 bases between them. The DNA of the CDR3 is TGTGCCAGCAGCCAGCAGGAGGGGAACCTGGTGGCTTTCTTT. It translates to CASSQQEGNLVAFF.

The rearrangement uses TRBV4-2 and TRBJ2-7, with D perhaps matching TRBD1 (6 bases). V gave up 6 bases and J gave up 2 bases, with 11 bases separating them. This CDR3 has 13 amino acids. The V gene's germline CDR1 is LGHNA and CDR2 YNFKEQ. CDR3 sequence: CASSQTGPYEQYF. The DNA of the CDR3 is TGTGCCAGCAGTCAAACAGGGCCCTACGAGCAGTACTTC.

In its sample, this clone was seen a few times. This rearrangement joins TRBV11-2 to TRBJ1-2; D gene uncertain. CDR1 SGHAT and CDR2 FQNNGV come from the germline V gene. CDR3 length equals 13 residues. The ends were cut back, 2 bases at V and 8 bases at J, with 12 bases in the middle. Written as DNA, the CDR3 is TGTGCCAGCAGCTTATCCCTATTCGTGGGCTACACCTTC. Amino acid sequence: CASSLSLFVGYTF.

The chain uses TRBV30 and TRBJ2-7, with D possibly being TRBD2 (5 bases). This CDR3 spans 14 amino acids. V was shortened by 2 bases and J by 5 bases, with 16 bases between the two germline ends. The germline V gene encodes CDR1 GTSNPN and CDR2 SVGIG (reference sequence). CDR3: CAWSPQGGRNEQYF. In DNA form, the CDR3 reads TGTGCCTGGAGTCCCCAAGGAGGTCGCAACGAGCAGTACTTC.